Below, 32 T cell receptor beta chains from the same sample are listed, as sequenced in a study of CD8 T cells in Susac syndrome. Random hexamers primed reverse transcription of about 0.45 to 1 ug RNA. TCRdb ran MiXCR on the immunoSEQ multiplex PCR reads and lists one entry per CDR3 protein. This sample has about 190,000 distinct CDR3 sequences, with under 95% found just once. Sample: CD4+ T cells from PBMCs. Every receptor here comes from a human donor in good health.

The chain couples TRBV20-1 to TRBJ1-5; D is possibly TRBD1 (5 bases). V lost 2 bases, J lost 6 bases, and 8 bases lay in between. Germline assignment: CDR1 DFQATT and CDR2 SNEGSKA (reference sequence). The length of the CDR3 is 12 residues. The CDR3 reads CSARPGSQPQHF. CDR3 coding DNA: TGCAGTGCTAGACCAGGGAGTCAGCCCCAGCATTTT.

CDR3 DNA: TGTGCCAGCAGCTTAGTATACGGGGGCTACACCTTC. Protein sequence: CASSLVYGGYTF. This chain joins TRBV7-2 and TRBJ1-2; D not resolved. Germline CDR1 reads SGHTA; CDR2 reads FQGNSA. The ends were cut back, 1 base at V and 8 bases at J, with 8 bases in the middle. The CDR3 is 12 residues long.

This rearrangement joins TRBV28 to TRBJ2-5, with D perhaps TRBD1 (5 bases). CDR1 and CDR2 from the germline V gene are MDHEN and SYDVKM. The CDR3 sequence is 14 residues long. The V end was cut by 1 base, the J end by 4 bases, with 10 bases between. The CDR3 region has the DNA TGTGCCAGCAGTTTATTCAGGGTAGGAGAGACCCAGTACTTC. Its protein product is CASSLFRVGETQYF.

The rearrangement uses TRBV28 and TRBJ2-7; D is uncertain. CDR1 and CDR2 (germline): MDHEN, SYDVKM. Trimming cost V 5 bases and J 4 bases, with 9 bases left between them. The CDR3 totals 12 residues. The CDR3 DNA is TGTGCCAGCAGTGATCAGTGGTACGAGCAGTACTTC. Protein sequence: CASSDQWYEQYF. Looking up the rest from reference TRBV28 and TRBJ2-7 gives the full variable domain: DVKVTQSSRYLVKRTGEKVFLECVQDMDHENMFWYRQDPGLGLRLIYFSYDVKMKEKGDIPEGYSVSREKKERFSLILESASTNQTSMYLCASSDQWYEQYFGPGTRLTVT.

The V and J genes are TRBV28 and TRBJ1-1; tentative D call: TRBD1 (5 bases). Germline-derived CDR1 and CDR2 are MDHEN and SYDVKM. Trimming left V 6 bases short and J 1 base short, with 15 bases between. The CDR3 spans 15 residues. CDR3 nucleotides: TGTGCCAGCAGGCCAAGCGGGGGACGGAACACTGAAGCTTTCTTT. It yields the protein CASRPSGGRNTEAFF.

V usage is TRBV2 and J usage is TRBJ1-4; 8 bases line up with TRBD1. The V gene's germline CDR1 is SNHLY and CDR2 FYNNEI. The CDR3 runs to 14 residues. J was trimmed by 5 bases and V by 7 bases; bases with no gene match: 6. In nucleotides, the CDR3 is TGTGCCAGCACGGTGAACAGGGGGAATGAAAAACTGTTTTTT. Translation: CASTVNRGNEKLFF.

The chain employs TRBV7-9 and TRBJ1-1, with 7 bases matching TRBD1. V dropped 5 bases and J dropped 4; count of bases not matched to a gene: 7. Germline V gene lookup returns CDR1 SEHNR and CDR2 FQNEAQ (reference sequence). The CDR3 has 14 residues. CDR3 in DNA: TGTGCCAGCAGCGGGATCGACAGGGCCACTGAAGCTTTCTTT. Protein sequence: CASSGIDRATEAFF.

This clonotype was observed a handful of times. This sequence joins TRBV7-8 and TRBJ2-7; the D is unclear. Trimming pared 2 bases from V and 3 bases from J, leaving 8 bases between. The CDR3 is made up of 13 amino acids. Germline V gives CDR1 SGHVS, CDR2 FQNEAQ. The CDR3 nucleotides are TGTGCCAGCAGCTTATCCCGGGTCTACGAGCAGTACTTC. This translates into CASSLSRVYEQYF.

V is TRBV20-1 and J is TRBJ1-2, with D possibly TRBD1 on 6 matching bases. The germline V and J ends were trimmed by 0 bases and 8 bases, with 22 bases remaining between them. CDR1 DFQATT and CDR2 SNEGSKA come from the germline V gene (reference sequence). This CDR3 spans 16 amino acids. The CDR3 DNA reads as TGCAGTGCTAGAGATTTCGGTGGGGGGCACTCCGACGGCTACACCTTC. It specifies CSARDFGGGHSDGYTF.

V usage is TRBV12-1 and J usage is TRBJ2-1. TRBV12-1 is a known pseudogene. CDR3 length: 14 residues. The CDR3 DNA reads TGTGCCAGCAGCTTGCGGGGGTCGGACAATGAGCAGTTCTTC. It codes for CASSLRGSDNEQFF.

CDR3 residues: CSAKTQGAAYEQYF. For the CDR3, the DNA is TGCAGTGCCAAAACCCAGGGGGCTGCCTACGAGCAGTACTTC. The V and J genes are TRBV20-1 and TRBJ2-7; TRBD1 matches 8 bases. The J segment lost 2 bases and the V segment lost 6 bases, leaving 9 bases of the junction unmatched. The CDR3 contains 14 residues. Germline V gene sequence: CDR1 DFQATT, CDR2 SNEGSKA (reference sequence).

This chain uses TRBV5-4 with TRBJ2-2; 7 positions match TRBD2. V trimming: 4 bases; J trimming: 5 bases; junction bases outside the gene matches: 5. Per germline, CDR1 SGHNT and CDR2 YYREEE (reference sequence). The CDR3 length is 14 residues. CDR3 residues: CASSPVGGTGELFF. CDR3 in DNA: TGTGCCAGCAGCCCAGTGGGAGGGACCGGGGAGCTGTTTTTT. Together with reference TRBV5-4 and TRBJ2-2, the CDR3 gives the full variable domain: ETGVTQSPTHLIKTRGQQVTLRCSSQSGHNTVSWYQQALGQGPQFIFQYYREEENGRGNFPPRFSGLQFPNYSSELNVNALELDDSALYLCASSPVGGTGELFFGEGSRLTVL.

The rearrangement uses TRBV20-1 and TRBJ2-3; TRBD2 matches at 10 bases. Germline CDR1 reads DFQATT; CDR2 reads SNEGSKA (reference sequence). CDR3 length: 15 residues. V was pared by 3 bases and J by 1 base, with 4 bases of the junction left unmatched. Here the CDR3 DNA reads TGCAGTGCTAGGGCTAGCGGGGGTGGCACAGATACGCAGTATTTT. Residues: CSARASGGGTDTQYF.

The chain combines TRBV7-9 with TRBJ1-4, with a possible D match to TRBD1 (5 bases). CDR3 size: 15 residues. CDR1 is SEHNR, CDR2 FQNEAQ, per germline (reference sequence). V lost 5 bases and J lost 7, with 17 bases in between. CDR3: CASSGRGQLGEKLFF. Here the CDR3 DNA reads TGTGCCAGCAGCGGCCGGGGCCAGCTTGGTGAAAAACTGTTTTTT.

J is TRBJ1-5 and V is TRBV6-9; perhaps TRBD1 as D (5 bases). Looked up from germline, CDR1 is MNHGY and CDR2 is SVAAGI. The CDR3 sequence is 18 residues long. The V end lost 1 base, the J end lost 2 bases, and 18 bases lay between the germline ends. This chain's CDR3 is CASSYWRGGGYGNQPQHF. For the CDR3, the DNA is TGTGCCAGCAGTTATTGGCGTGGGGGAGGTTATGGCAATCAGCCCCAGCATTTT.

The chain recombines TRBV20-1 with TRBJ2-3, with D maybe TRBD1 (6 bases). This CDR3 spans 10 amino acids. V was clipped by 5 bases and J by 11 bases, with 11 bases between them. CDR1 is DFQATT and CDR2 is SNEGSKA in the germline V gene (reference sequence). The chain's CDR3 is CSAYRDRQYF. CDR3 DNA: TGCAGTGCTTACAGGGATCGGCAGTATTTT.

V and J are TRBV15 and TRBJ1-5, with D maybe TRBD1 (6 bases). CDR3 size: 14 residues. V was trimmed by 0 bases and J by 9 bases, leaving 12 bases between them. Germline loops: CDR1 LNHNV, CDR2 YYDKDF (reference sequence). CDR3 DNA: TGTGCCACCAGCAGAGAGACAGGCATGGGGCCCCAGCATTTT. The encoded protein is CATSRETGMGPQHF.

The gene calls are TRBV19 and TRBJ2-7, with TRBD1 matching over 8 bases. Germline V lookup: CDR1 LNHDA, CDR2 SQIVND (reference sequence). CDR3 length: 14 residues. Trimming cost V 3 bases and J 5 bases; bases outside gene matches: 6. The CDR3 DNA is TGTGCCAGTAGTATCACCGGACAGGGCCACGAGCAGTACTTC. The encoded protein is CASSITGQGHEQYF.

The J gene is TRBJ2-2, the V gene TRBV5-1, with D uncertain. Trimming removed 2 bases from V and 4 bases from J, with 6 bases in between. The CDR3 runs to 13 residues. Germline-derived CDR1 and CDR2 are SGHRS and YFSETQ. The CDR3 loop reads CASSFRPTGELFF. CDR3 in DNA: TGCGCCAGCAGCTTCCGACCCACCGGGGAGCTGTTTTTT.

This clonotype was observed once. The V gene is TRBV15, the J gene TRBJ2-5; no firm D call. The CDR3 length is 14 residues. V was cut by 8 bases and J by 1 base, with 14 bases left in between. Germline CDR1 is LNHNV and CDR2 is YYDKDF (reference sequence). In DNA form, the CDR3 reads TGTGCCACCTCGGTCCGGCCATCCCAAGAGACCCAGTACTTC. It encodes CATSVRPSQETQYF.

The chain links TRBV5-1 to TRBJ1-6; 8 positions agree with TRBD1. V shed 4 bases and J 9 bases; nucleotides not matched to a gene: 9. The CDR3 totals 15 residues. CDR1 and CDR2 (germline): SGHRS, YFSETQ. The CDR3 nucleotides read TGCGCCAGCAGCCCACGAACGGACAGGGCTTCACCCCTCCACTTT. This sequence encodes CASSPRTDRASPLHF.

With regard to this clonotype: The junction shows a germline mismatch at one end, possibly a read error. V usage is TRBV7-7 and J usage is TRBJ2-2, with 8 nucleotides matching TRBD1. The CDR3 is 15 amino acids. In germline, CDR1 is SSHAT, CDR2 FNYEAQ (reference sequence). In DNA form, the CDR3 reads TGTGCTAGCAGCTTAGAGGGACAGGCAGCCGGGGAGCTGTTTTTT. Residues: CASSLEGQAAGELFF.

The chain has TRBV28 and TRBJ2-1, with 7 bases lining up with TRBD2. CDR1 and CDR2 (germline): MDHEN, SYDVKM. The CDR3 covers 15 residues. Germline trimming cut 6 bases from V and 0 bases from J; bases unmatched to any gene: 5. The CDR3 sequence is CASSLGGVSYNEQFF. The CDR3 DNA follows: TGTGCCAGCAGCCTGGGGGGGGTCTCCTACAATGAGCAGTTCTTC. Full variable domain (missing parts from reference TRBV28 and TRBJ2-1): DVKVTQSSRYLVKRTGEKVFLECVQDMDHENMFWYRQDPGLGLRLIYFSYDVKMKEKGDIPEGYSVSREKKERFSLILESASTNQTSMYLCASSLGGVSYNEQFFGPGTRLTVL.

This sequence joins TRBV6-1 and TRBJ1-5; a possible D gene is TRBD1 (5 bases). The V end was cut by 10 bases, the J end by 3 bases, with 16 bases between. The CDR3 runs 14 residues. Germline values: CDR1 MNHNS, CDR2 SASEGT. The CDR3 reads CATLFSRVNQPQHF. The CDR3 DNA follows: TGTGCCACCCTTTTTTCCAGGGTCAATCAGCCCCAGCATTTT.

The chain has TRBV19 and TRBJ1-5, with unresolved D. This CDR3 region has 14 residues. Trimming shortened V by 3 bases and J by 9 bases, and 15 bases separated the two germline ends. Germline V gene lookup returns CDR1 LNHDA and CDR2 SQIVND (reference sequence). The CDR3 here is CASSMPGRLGPQHF. Written as DNA, the CDR3 is TGTGCCAGTAGTATGCCTGGCAGGCTAGGGCCCCAGCATTTT.

The rearrangement uses TRBV7-3 and TRBJ2-6; unclear D gene. Germline V CDR1 and CDR2: SGHTA, FQGTGA. The V end was cut by 6 bases, the J end by 4 bases, with 10 bases between. The CDR3 sequence is 14 residues long. The CDR3 is CASSLKAGANVLTF. Written as DNA, the CDR3 is TGTGCCAGCAGTCTGAAGGCCGGGGCCAACGTCCTGACTTTC.

This rearrangement joins TRBV29-1 to TRBJ2-1; the D is unclear. This CDR3 has 14 amino acids. Trimming stripped 7 bases from V and 0 bases from J, with 13 bases between. Per the germline V gene, CDR1 is SQVTM and CDR2 is ANQGSEA. This CDR3 is CSAEAFSSYNEQFF. The CDR3 DNA is TGCAGCGCCGAAGCCTTTTCCTCCTACAATGAGCAGTTCTTC.

This rearrangement joins TRBV19 to TRBJ1-5; D possibly corresponds to TRBD1 (5 bases). The CDR3 loop spans 15 amino acids. Looked up from germline, CDR1 is LNHDA and CDR2 is SQIVND (reference sequence). V lost 6 bases and J lost 5, with 17 bases in between. The CDR3 sequence is CASSPEGLEDQPQHF. The CDR3 region has the DNA TGTGCCAGTAGCCCAGAGGGGCTAGAGGATCAGCCCCAGCATTTT.

The genes are TRBV7-2 and TRBJ1-4; 8 bases line up with TRBD1. CDR3 length: 15 amino acids. Germline V lookup: CDR1 SGHTA, CDR2 FQGNSA. V shed 6 bases and J 8 bases; nucleotides not matched to a gene: 11. The CDR3 DNA reads TGTGCCAGCAGTTTCGACAGGGGAGCCGGCGAAAAACTGTTTTTT. Its translation: CASSFDRGAGEKLFF.

The CDR3 DNA sequence: TGTGCCAGCAGCCCGCAGGGCGCCGGGGAGCTGTTTTTT. It is translated as CASSPQGAGELFF. The chain joins TRBV14 to TRBJ2-2; tentative D call: TRBD1 (5 bases). Trimming shortened V by 4 bases and J by 6 bases, and 9 bases separated the two germline ends. The germline gives CDR1 SGHDN, CDR2 FVKESK. This CDR3 region has 13 residues. The full variable domain, with the rest looked up from reference TRBV14 and TRBJ2-2, is EAGVTQFPSHSVIEKGQTVTLRCDPISGHDNLYWYRRVMGKEIKFLLHFVKESKQDESGMPNNRFLAERTGGTYSTLKVQPAELEDSGVYFCASSPQGAGELFFGEGSRLTVL.

The chain is built from TRBV2 and TRBJ1-2; a weak D match, TRBD1 (5 bases). V lost 7 bases and J lost 4, with 10 bases in between. This CDR3 has 12 amino acids. The germline gives CDR1 SNHLY, CDR2 FYNNEI. CDR3 sequence (DNA): TGTGCCAGCAAATGGGACGGCTATGGCTACACCTTC. Its translation is CASKWDGYGYTF.

The chain combines TRBV4-1 with TRBJ2-5; TRBD2 aligns across 11 bases. J lost 1 base, V lost 4 bases, and 8 bases had no gene match. CDR1 is MGHRA and CDR2 is YSYEKL in the germline V gene. The CDR3 runs to 17 residues. CDR3 nucleotides: TGCGCCAGCAGCCTTATTCCCGGGACTAGCGGCCAAGAGACCCAGTACTTC. It yields the protein CASSLIPGTSGQETQYF.